This entry is about one TCR beta chain. The data stem from a study of blood T cell repertoires in COVID-19. Across the whole study: PBMCs, B-cell-depleted T cells, or T cells were the source of the cDNA or gDNA that made up the material.

With V trimmed by 6 bases and J by 4 bases, 7 bases remained unmatched. CDR3 length equals 14 residues. CDR1 is MNHEY and CDR2 is SVGAGI in the germline V gene. In the source study's methods: Amplification from reference gene primers served as the basis for estimated nucleated cell counts. Sequencing used immunoSEQ multiplex PCR; TCRdb keeps in-frame clones, though not all of them. The V and J calls and clone size are taken from that table; D and trimming were inferred from the DNA. This sample carries 90,000 to 140,000 clones, about 75% of them seen once, and the ten largest clones take less than 20%.

This chain uses TRBV6-5 with TRBJ2-3; 7 nucleotides line up with TRBD1. The TCR comes from a woman in her seventies with acute or convalescent COVID-19. The specimen was peripheral blood. The CDR3 protein is CASRPDRFADTQYF. The CDR3 coding sequence is TGTGCCAGCAGGCCGGACAGGTTCGCAGATACGCAGTATTTT.